Listed below are T cell receptor beta chains from one sample, sequenced in a study of OX40 agonist ivuxolimab in advanced cancers. TCRdb's table, derived via immunoSEQ multiplex PCR, lists solely in-frame clones and lacks some. The sample consists of about 36,000 clones, around 90% of them appearing once. Sequencing used CD4+ or CD8+ T cells sorted from blood, obtained in a trial of the OX40 agonist ivuxolimab. The origin of the receptors is an adult with an advanced solid tumor such as melanoma, head and neck, liver or kidney cancer. The CDR3 runs from the conserved cysteine through the conserved F or W. Fields, in order: CDR3 protein, CDR3 DNA, J gene, clone size, V gene, D gene. D genes are given only for firm matches. The size entry is marked missing in some rows and otherwise reads once, few, many or a size class.

CDR3 protein: CASSKAGDLEQFF; CDR3 DNA: TGTGCCAGCAGTAAAGCGGGAGATCTTGAGCAGTTCTTC; J gene: TRBJ2-1; clone size: .; V gene: TRBV7-9; D gene: TRBD2
CDR3 protein: CASSQALPGTAYEQYF; CDR3 DNA: TGCGCCAGCAGCCAAGCGCTCCCGGGGACAGCCTACGAGCAGTACTTC; J gene: TRBJ2-7; clone size: .; V gene: TRBV4-1; D gene: TRBD1
CDR3 protein: CASSLAGGNYGYTF; CDR3 DNA: TGTGCCAGCAGTTTGGCAGGGGGTAACTATGGCTACACCTTC; J gene: TRBJ1-2; clone size: .; V gene: TRBV28; D gene: TRBD1
CDR3 protein: CASSLFPGYISYNEQFF; CDR3 DNA: TGTGCCAGCAGTTTATTTCCAGGCTACATCTCCTACAATGAGCAGTTCTTC; J gene: TRBJ2-1; clone size: .; V gene: TRBV28; D gene: .
CDR3 protein: CASSGGDRGLYEQYF; CDR3 DNA: TGTGCCAGCAGTGGGGGGGACAGGGGGCTCTACGAGCAGTACTTC; J gene: TRBJ2-7; clone size: .; V gene: TRBV2; D gene: TRBD1
CDR3 protein: CASSLTLAGVGYNEQFF; CDR3 DNA: TGCGCCAGCAGCCTGACACTAGCGGGAGTTGGGTACAATGAGCAGTTCTTC; J gene: TRBJ2-1; clone size: .; V gene: TRBV4-3; D gene: TRBD2
CDR3 protein: CASSLGGQGVYNEQFF; CDR3 DNA: TGTGCCAGCAGCTTAGGAGGACAGGGGGTCTACAATGAGCAGTTCTTC; J gene: TRBJ2-1; clone size: .; V gene: TRBV7-9; D gene: TRBD1
CDR3 protein: CASSVRGSIYAGNTGELFF; CDR3 DNA: TGTGCCAGCAGCGTAAGGGGAAGTATATATGCGGGGAACACCGGGGAGCTGTTTTTT; J gene: TRBJ2-2; clone size: .; V gene: TRBV14; D gene: .
CDR3 protein: CASSSSTGASYNEQFF; CDR3 DNA: TGTGCCAGCTCATCCTCGACAGGGGCCTCGTACAATGAGCAGTTCTTC; J gene: TRBJ2-1; clone size: .; V gene: TRBV18; D gene: TRBD1
CDR3 protein: CASSQGLTSGTDTQYF; CDR3 DNA: TGTGCCAGCAGCCAAGGGTTGACTAGCGGGACTGATACGCAGTATTTT; J gene: TRBJ2-3; clone size: .; V gene: TRBV4-2; D gene: TRBD2
CDR3 protein: CASSQGVSGSGETQYF; CDR3 DNA: TGCGCCAGCAGCCAAGGTGTAAGCGGGAGTGGAGAGACCCAGTACTTC; J gene: TRBJ2-5; clone size: .; V gene: TRBV4-1; D gene: TRBD2
CDR3 protein: CASSVGGGWGAGHNEQFF; CDR3 DNA: TGTGCCAGCAGCGTGGGGGGTGGTTGGGGCGCAGGGCACAATGAGCAGTTCTTC; J gene: TRBJ2-1; clone size: .; V gene: TRBV9; D gene: .
CDR3 protein: CASSQRSDLGATDTQYF; CDR3 DNA: TGTGCCAGCAGCCAGAGGTCGGACCTAGGGGCCACAGATACGCAGTATTTT; J gene: TRBJ2-3; clone size: few; V gene: TRBV9; D gene: .
CDR3 protein: CASSPHSNEQFF; CDR3 DNA: TGTGCCAGCAGCCCCCATTCGAATGAGCAGTTCTTC; J gene: TRBJ2-1; clone size: .; V gene: TRBV27; D gene: .
CDR3 protein: CASSPDGNYGYTF; CDR3 DNA: TGTGCCAGCTCACCAGACGGTAACTATGGCTACACCTTC; J gene: TRBJ1-2; clone size: .; V gene: TRBV18; D gene: .
CDR3 protein: CASSLRGGTGEQFF; CDR3 DNA: TGTGCCAGCAGCTTGAGGGGGGGCACTGGTGAGCAGTTCTTC; J gene: TRBJ2-1; clone size: .; V gene: TRBV11-3; D gene: .
CDR3 protein: CSARGAGVGTDTQYF; CDR3 DNA: TGCAGCGCCCGGGGAGCGGGAGTGGGCACAGATACGCAGTATTTT; J gene: TRBJ2-3; clone size: .; V gene: TRBV29-1; D gene: TRBD2
CDR3 protein: CASSRGGGSGETQYF; CDR3 DNA: TGTGCCAGCAGTAGAGGTGGGGGGTCAGGAGAGACCCAGTACTTC; J gene: TRBJ2-5; clone size: .; V gene: TRBV6-4; D gene: .
CDR3 protein: CASSQTSGGPGELFF; CDR3 DNA: TGTGCCAGCAGCCAAACTAGCGGGGGGCCCGGGGAGCTGTTTTTT; J gene: TRBJ2-2; clone size: .; V gene: TRBV4-2; D gene: TRBD2
CDR3 protein: CASSLLRAEETQYF; CDR3 DNA: TGTGCCAGCAGTTTATTGAGGGCTGAAGAGACCCAGTACTTC; J gene: TRBJ2-5; clone size: .; V gene: TRBV28; D gene: .
CDR3 protein: CASSIGGQTTGELFF; CDR3 DNA: TGTGCCAGTAGTATCGGGGGACAGACCACCGGGGAGCTGTTTTTT; J gene: TRBJ2-2; clone size: once; V gene: TRBV19; D gene: .
CDR3 protein: CASSNTDTQYF; CDR3 DNA: TGTGCCAGCAGTAACACAGATACGCAGTATTTT; J gene: TRBJ2-3; clone size: .; V gene: TRBV28; D gene: .
CDR3 protein: CASSYTGGIGDTQYF; CDR3 DNA: TGTGCCAGCAGTTATACAGGGGGAATAGGAGATACGCAGTATTTT; J gene: TRBJ2-3; clone size: .; V gene: TRBV11-3; D gene: TRBD1
CDR3 protein: CASSPHTDKNQPQHF; CDR3 DNA: TGTGCCAGCAGCCCGCATACCGACAAAAATCAGCCCCAGCATTTT; J gene: TRBJ1-5; clone size: .; V gene: TRBV7-9; D gene: .
CDR3 protein: CASSQQGWSYEQYF; CDR3 DNA: TGCGCCAGCAGCCAGCAGGGCTGGTCCTACGAGCAGTACTTC; J gene: TRBJ2-7; clone size: .; V gene: TRBV4-3; D gene: .
CDR3 protein: CASSSYSTRWNEQYF; CDR3 DNA: TGTGCCAGCAGCTCGTACAGCACGAGATGGAACGAGCAGTACTTC; J gene: TRBJ2-7; clone size: .; V gene: TRBV13; D gene: .
CDR3 protein: CASSITGLISYNEQFF; CDR3 DNA: TGTGCCAGCAGCATTACAGGGCTAATATCCTACAATGAGCAGTTCTTC; J gene: TRBJ2-1; clone size: .; V gene: TRBV7-9; D gene: .
CDR3 protein: CASSGADRDYEQYF; CDR3 DNA: TGTGCCAGCAGTGGGGCCGACAGGGACTACGAGCAGTACTTC; J gene: TRBJ2-7; clone size: once; V gene: TRBV2; D gene: TRBD1
CDR3 protein: CASSIDEALGNEQFF; CDR3 DNA: TGTGCCAGTAGTATAGATGAAGCATTGGGGAATGAGCAGTTCTTC; J gene: TRBJ2-1; clone size: once; V gene: TRBV19; D gene: .
CDR3 protein: CATHGPGQPQHF; CDR3 DNA: TGTGCCACTCACGGGCCGGGTCAGCCCCAGCATTTT; J gene: TRBJ1-5; clone size: .; V gene: TRBV15; D gene: .
CDR3 protein: CASSSPSYEQYF; CDR3 DNA: TGTGCCAGCAGTTCCCCCTCCTACGAGCAGTACTTC; J gene: TRBJ2-7; clone size: .; V gene: TRBV28; D gene: .
CDR3 protein: CATSRDLTSGLYNEQFF; CDR3 DNA: TGTGCCACCAGCAGAGATTTGACTAGCGGGTTGTACAATGAGCAGTTCTTC; J gene: TRBJ2-1; clone size: .; V gene: TRBV15; D gene: TRBD2
CDR3 protein: CASSEVGRQETQYF; CDR3 DNA: TGTGCCAGCAGTGAAGTTGGGAGGCAAGAGACCCAGTACTTC; J gene: TRBJ2-5; clone size: .; V gene: TRBV6-1; D gene: .
CDR3 protein: CASSFRTGVGSPLHF; CDR3 DNA: TGTGCCAGCAGTTTCAGGACAGGGGTAGGTTCACCCCTCCACTTT; J gene: TRBJ1-6; clone size: .; V gene: TRBV28; D gene: TRBD1
CDR3 protein: CASSALGGVTEAFF; CDR3 DNA: TGCGCCAGCAGCGCGTTAGGGGGGGTCACTGAAGCTTTCTTT; J gene: TRBJ1-1; clone size: .; V gene: TRBV4-3; D gene: .
CDR3 protein: CASSYSLNTEAFF; CDR3 DNA: TGTGCCAGCAGTTACTCGTTGAACACTGAAGCTTTCTTT; J gene: TRBJ1-1; clone size: .; V gene: TRBV6-5; D gene: .
CDR3 protein: CAWSMTTWDEKLFF; CDR3 DNA: TGTGCCTGGAGTATGACAACCTGGGATGAAAAACTGTTTTTT; J gene: TRBJ1-4; clone size: .; V gene: TRBV30; D gene: .
CDR3 protein: CASSYILAGGTGEQFF; CDR3 DNA: TGTGCCAGCAGTTACATCCTAGCGGGGGGTACAGGGGAGCAGTTCTTC; J gene: TRBJ2-1; clone size: .; V gene: TRBV6-5; D gene: TRBD2
CDR3 protein: CASSLGGQGPYEQYF; CDR3 DNA: TGTGCCAGCAGCTTAGGGGGACAGGGGCCCTACGAGCAGTACTTC; J gene: TRBJ2-7; clone size: .; V gene: TRBV7-8; D gene: TRBD1
CDR3 protein: CASSHTGQGHQETQYF; CDR3 DNA: TGTGCCAGCAGTCACACGGGACAGGGGCATCAAGAGACCCAGTACTTC; J gene: TRBJ2-5; clone size: .; V gene: TRBV28; D gene: TRBD1
CDR3 protein: CASSSGLAEVYNEQFF; CDR3 DNA: TGTGCCAGCAGCTCGGGACTAGCGGAAGTTTACAATGAGCAGTTCTTC; J gene: TRBJ2-1; clone size: .; V gene: TRBV13; D gene: TRBD2
CDR3 protein: CASSSLQTGGHEQYF; CDR3 DNA: TGTGCCAGCAGTTCCCTACAGACGGGAGGGCACGAGCAGTACTTC; J gene: TRBJ2-7; clone size: .; V gene: TRBV27; D gene: TRBD2
CDR3 protein: CASSLLGQGFYNEQFF; CDR3 DNA: TGTGCCAGCAGCTTATTGGGACAGGGGTTCTACAATGAGCAGTTCTTC; J gene: TRBJ2-1; clone size: .; V gene: TRBV13; D gene: TRBD1
CDR3 protein: CAISRDRGGNTGELFF; CDR3 DNA: TGTGCCATCAGTCGGGACAGGGGAGGAAACACCGGGGAGCTGTTTTTT; J gene: TRBJ2-2; clone size: .; V gene: TRBV10-3; D gene: TRBD1
CDR3 protein: CASSLSDSGANVLTF; CDR3 DNA: TGTGCCAGCAGTTTATCTGACTCTGGGGCCAACGTCCTGACTTTC; J gene: TRBJ2-6; clone size: few; V gene: TRBV27; D gene: .
CDR3 protein: CASSGPRNEQFF; CDR3 DNA: TGTGCCAGCAGCGGGCCCCGGAATGAGCAGTTCTTC; J gene: TRBJ2-1; clone size: .; V gene: TRBV9; D gene: .
CDR3 protein: CASSFSSGELFF; CDR3 DNA: TGTGCCAGCAGTTTTTCGTCCGGGGAGCTGTTTTTT; J gene: TRBJ2-2; clone size: few; V gene: TRBV27; D gene: .
CDR3 protein: CARWDTLLDGYTF; CDR3 DNA: TGTGCCAGGTGGGACACATTACTCGATGGCTACACCTTC; J gene: TRBJ1-2; clone size: medium-sized; V gene: TRBV7-3; D gene: .
CDR3 protein: CASSLVSAGGTTEAFF; CDR3 DNA: TGTGCCAGCAGCTTAGTCTCCGCAGGGGGCACCACTGAAGCTTTCTTT; J gene: TRBJ1-1; clone size: .; V gene: TRBV7-9; D gene: TRBD1
CDR3 protein: CASSFLNTGELFF; CDR3 DNA: TGTGCCAGCAGCTTCCTAAACACCGGGGAGCTGTTTTTT; J gene: TRBJ2-2; clone size: .; V gene: TRBV7-9; D gene: .
CDR3 protein: CASSGPGTGNQPQHF; CDR3 DNA: TGTGCCAGCAGTGGACCCGGGACAGGGAATCAGCCCCAGCATTTT; J gene: TRBJ1-5; clone size: few; V gene: TRBV2; D gene: TRBD1
CDR3 protein: CASTTWPPKNTEAFF; CDR3 DNA: TGTGCCAGTACCACGTGGCCCCCTAAGAACACTGAAGCTTTCTTT; J gene: TRBJ1-1; clone size: .; V gene: TRBV19; D gene: .
CDR3 protein: CASSLWPGVGPITDTQYF; CDR3 DNA: TGTGCCAGCAGTTTATGGCCGGGAGTGGGCCCAATCACAGATACGCAGTATTTT; J gene: TRBJ2-3; clone size: .; V gene: TRBV27; D gene: .
CDR3 protein: CASSPSTGDYGYTF; CDR3 DNA: TGTGCCAGCAGCCCCTCGACAGGGGACTATGGCTACACCTTC; J gene: TRBJ1-2; clone size: .; V gene: TRBV7-9; D gene: TRBD1
CDR3 protein: CASSPPGGQEAKNIQYF; CDR3 DNA: TGTGCCAGCTCACCCCCGGGAGGGCAAGAAGCCAAAAACATTCAGTACTTC; J gene: TRBJ2-4; clone size: .; V gene: TRBV18; D gene: TRBD2
CDR3 protein: CASSLVQGGHSPLHF; CDR3 DNA: TGTGCCAGCAGCTTAGTACAGGGCGGCCATTCACCCCTCCACTTT; J gene: TRBJ1-6; clone size: .; V gene: TRBV11-2; D gene: .
CDR3 protein: CASSFGGAFYEQYF; CDR3 DNA: TGTGCCAGCAGTTTCGGAGGGGCGTTCTACGAGCAGTACTTC; J gene: TRBJ2-7; clone size: .; V gene: TRBV28; D gene: .
CDR3 protein: CATATYIIYPDEGANVLTF; CDR3 DNA: TGTGCCACCGCAACATACATAATCTACCCCGATGAGGGGGCCAACGTCCTGACTTTC; J gene: TRBJ2-6; clone size: .; V gene: TRBV19; D gene: .
CDR3 protein: CASSLRSGGLTDTQYF; CDR3 DNA: TGTGCCAGCAGTTTAAGGTCAGGGGGTTTGACAGATACGCAGTATTTT; J gene: TRBJ2-3; clone size: .; V gene: TRBV28; D gene: TRBD1
CDR3 protein: CASSPSRDSQNQPQHF; CDR3 DNA: TGTGCCAGCTCACCAAGCCGGGACAGCCAAAATCAGCCCCAGCATTTT; J gene: TRBJ1-5; clone size: .; V gene: TRBV18; D gene: TRBD1